Below are 5 T cell receptor beta chains sequenced from a single sample in a study of response to subunit inactivated influenza vaccine. In TCRdb, the RT-PCR reads were re-called with MiXCR into one record per CDR3 protein. The sample carries 450,000 to 700,000 distinct CDR3 sequences, 13% to 15% recorded once. The sample was PBMCs from blood, taken about 12 days after vaccination. The receptors shown here come from a man aged 45-60 years who received an inactivated influenza vaccine.

The J gene is TRBJ2-7, the V gene TRBV20-1, with D unclear. CDR1 and CDR2 (germline): DFQATT, SNEGSKA (reference sequence). Between the trimmed V and J ends, which lost 0 bases and 3 bases, there was a span of 15 bases. The CDR3 sequence is 15 residues long. The CDR3 DNA reads as TGCAGTGCTAGAGATCTTGGACGTCCCGTCTACGAGCAGTACTTC. Its translation is CSARDLGRPVYEQYF.

V is TRBV5-8 and J is TRBJ2-2; D might be TRBD1 (6 bases). This CDR3 is 13 amino acids long. Trimming took 9 bases from V and 10 from J, leaving 19 bases between them. The germline gives CDR1 SGHTS, CDR2 YDEGEE. The DNA for the CDR3 is TGTGCCACCAAGAGCCCAGGGGATCCGGAGCTGTTTTTT. Translation gives CATKSPGDPELFF.

The chain is built from TRBV6-2 or TRBV6-3 and TRBJ2-1; D not certain. The germline V and J ends were trimmed by 5 bases and 0 bases, with 11 bases remaining between them. The CDR3 is 15 residues long. CDR1 MNHEY and CDR2 SVGEGT come from the germline V gene. The CDR3 sequence: CASSKEWGSYNEQFF. The CDR3 DNA is TGTGCCAGCAGTAAGGAGTGGGGCTCCTACAATGAGCAGTTCTTC.

The CDR3 sequence is CAISSVDNSPLHF. CDR3 DNA: TGTGCCATCAGCTCGGTTGACAATTCACCCCTCCACTTT. This sequence joins TRBV10-3 and TRBJ1-6, with D hard to call. V was trimmed by 6 bases and J by 7 bases, leaving 10 bases between them. Germline V CDR1 and CDR2: ENHRY, SYGVKD. CDR3 length equals 13 residues.

J is TRBJ2-7 and V is TRBV6-2 or TRBV6-3; the D gene is possibly TRBD1 (5 bases). V lost 2 bases, J lost 4 bases, and 12 bases lay in between. The CDR3 runs 14 residues. The V gene's germline CDR1 is MNHEY and CDR2 SVGEGT. The DNA for the CDR3 is TGTGCCAGCAGTTACGGTGGGCAGGGTTACGAGCAGTACTTC. It codes for CASSYGGQGYEQYF.